These 27 T cell receptor beta chains came from one sample sequenced in a study of shared clonotypes between healthy human individuals. Repertoires were generated with immunoSEQ multiplex PCR, while TCRdb's copy carries only in-frame clones and drops some. This table has a few hundred thousand clones, less than 98% appearing once. The specimen was naive CD4+ T cells sorted from blood. Subset given: CD45RA+ positively selected. Receptor source: a woman in her 30s in good health.

The J gene is TRBJ1-3, the V gene TRBV28, with TRBD1 as a possible D gene (5 bases). Germline loops: CDR1 MDHEN, CDR2 SYDVKM. The V gene lost 3 bases and the J gene lost 1 base, with 13 bases spanning the gap. The CDR3 runs 16 residues. The CDR3 sequence: CASSFGASVSGNTIYF. The CDR3 DNA sequence: TGTGCCAGCAGTTTTGGGGCTTCTGTTTCTGGAAACACCATATATTTT. Drawing the rest from reference TRBV28 and TRBJ1-3, the complete variable domain is DVKVTQSSRYLVKRTGEKVFLECVQDMDHENMFWYRQDPGLGLRLIYFSYDVKMKEKGDIPEGYSVSREKKERFSLILESASTNQTSMYLCASSFGASVSGNTIYFGEGSWLTVV.

V usage is TRBV6-1 and J usage is TRBJ2-7, with D possibly TRBD2 on 5 matching bases. The CDR3 is 15 amino acids. Per the germline V gene, CDR1 is MNHNS and CDR2 is SASEGT. Trimming took 1 base from V and 2 from J, leaving 12 bases between them. CDR3 amino acids: CASSEGPGITYEQYF. As DNA, the CDR3 is TGTGCCAGCAGTGAAGGCCCCGGGATAACCTACGAGCAGTACTTC.

The V gene is TRBV6-5, the J gene TRBJ2-5; 9 bases map to TRBD2. Trimming at V came to 3 bases and at J to 11 bases, leaving 16 bases not matched to a gene. Germline-derived CDR1 and CDR2 are MNHEY and SVGAGI. This CDR3 contains 16 residues. The DNA of the CDR3 is TGTGCCAGCAGTTATCGTCGCGGGAGGGCCGTCGGGGAGCAGTACTTC. Residues: CASSYRRGRAVGEQYF.

DNA for the CDR3: TGTGCCAGCAGCTTGCCCGGGGAGACCCAGTACTTC. Its protein is CASSLPGETQYF. The J gene is TRBJ2-5, the V gene TRBV7-8; no definite D call. The CDR3 is 12 amino acids. With 3 bases removed from V and 5 bases from J, the gap between germline ends came to 7 bases. The germline V gene encodes CDR1 SGHVS and CDR2 FQNEAQ.

The chain couples TRBV2 to TRBJ1-3; D is unclear. The V end lost 4 bases, the J end lost 7 bases, and 14 bases lay between the germline ends. CDR3 length equals 14 residues. The germline V gene encodes CDR1 SNHLY and CDR2 FYNNEI. CDR3 in amino acids: CASSGTYLTNTIYF. The CDR3 nucleotides are TGTGCCAGCAGTGGGACCTATTTAACGAACACCATATATTTT.

The chain joins TRBV9 to TRBJ2-1; D gene uncertain. Germline values: CDR1 SGDLS, CDR2 YYNGEE. CDR3 size: 11 residues. V was cut by 3 bases and J by 9 bases, with 7 bases left in between. CDR3 sequence: CASSGNGEQFF. Here the CDR3 DNA reads TGTGCCAGCAGCGGCAATGGTGAGCAGTTCTTC.

The V and J genes are TRBV5-4 and TRBJ2-1; 14 positions agree with TRBD2. CDR3 length: 16 amino acids. CDR1 SGHNT and CDR2 YYREEE come from the germline V gene (reference sequence). Trimming removed 6 bases from V and 4 bases from J; junction bases left unmatched: 6. CDR3 in amino acids: CASNPGLAGEYNEQFF. The CDR3 DNA reads as TGTGCCAGCAACCCGGGACTAGCGGGAGAGTACAATGAGCAGTTCTTC.

This rearrangement joins TRBV7-9 to TRBJ2-4; 8 bases line up with TRBD1. Trimming cost V 3 bases and J 7 bases; bases outside gene matches: 8. CDR1 is SEHNR, CDR2 FQNEAQ, per germline (reference sequence). The CDR3 is 15 residues long. The CDR3, as DNA: TGTGCCAGCAGCTTTCTGACAGGGGAGTGGAACATTCAGTACTTC. Translated, it gives CASSFLTGEWNIQYF. The full variable domain, with the rest looked up from reference TRBV7-9 and TRBJ2-4, is DTGVSQNPRHKITKRGQNVTFRCDPISEHNRLYWYRQTLGQGPEFLTYFQNEAQLEKSRLLSDRFSAERPKGSFSTLEIQRTEQGDSAMYLCASSFLTGEWNIQYFGAGTRLSVL.

V gene TRBV6-5 combines with J gene TRBJ1-2, with 9 bases fitting TRBD1. Germline loops: CDR1 MNHEY, CDR2 SVGAGI. Unmatched junction bases numbered 9, after V lost 5 bases and J lost 8 bases. The length of the CDR3 is 14 residues. DNA for the CDR3: TGTGCCAGCAGTAACCCCGGGACAGGGTACGGCTACACCTTC. It is translated as CASSNPGTGYGYTF.

V is TRBV2 and J is TRBJ1-6; possibly TRBD1 for D (6 bases). The CDR3 is 14 amino acids. The germline CDR1 and CDR2 sequences are SNHLY and FYNNEI. V was shortened by 7 bases and J by 11 bases, with 18 bases between the two germline ends. The CDR3 sequence: CASNTRGVAPPLHF. DNA for the CDR3: TGTGCCAGCAACACGAGGGGGGTCGCACCACCCCTCCACTTT.

The chain couples TRBV28 to TRBJ1-2; 8 positions agree with TRBD1. The CDR3 loop spans 15 amino acids. The V gene's germline CDR1 is MDHEN and CDR2 SYDVKM. The J segment lost 7 bases and the V segment lost 3 bases, leaving 10 bases of the junction unmatched. Here the CDR3 reads CASSLGQGALSGYTF. The CDR3 region has the DNA TGTGCCAGCAGTTTGGGCCAGGGGGCGCTTAGTGGCTACACCTTC.

The CDR3 DNA sequence: TGTGCCAGCAGCTTAGAGAGGGGGCGGGACAATGAGCAGTTCTTC. Translated: CASSLERGRDNEQFF. The chain joins TRBV7-2 to TRBJ2-1; 7 bases agree with TRBD1. Losses at the gene ends were 1 base for V and 5 bases for J; bases not matched to a gene: 5. The CDR3 is 15 amino acids. Germline-derived CDR1 and CDR2 are SGHTA and FQGNSA. Full variable domain (remainder filled in from reference TRBV7-2 and TRBJ2-1): GAGVSQSPSNKVTEKGKDVELRCDPISGHTALYWYRQSLGQGLEFLIYFQGNSAPDKSGLPSDRFSAERTGGSVSTLTIQRTQQEDSAVYLCASSLERGRDNEQFFGPGTRLTVL.

V gene TRBV18 combines with J gene TRBJ2-1, with 7 bases lining up with TRBD1. CDR3 length equals 13 residues. Germline CDR1 reads KGHSH; CDR2 reads LQKENI. After removal of 6 bases from V and 9 bases from J, the junction contained 8 bases not matched to a gene. For the CDR3, the DNA is TGTGCCAGCTCGCGCGACAGGGAAGGTGAGCAGTTCTTC. It yields the protein CASSRDREGEQFF.

CDR3 nucleotides: TGCAGCGTTGTCCCCCCCCACAATGAGCAGTTCTTC. Residues: CSVVPPHNEQFF. The chain joins TRBV29-1 to TRBJ2-1; unclear D gene. The CDR3 totals 12 residues. V shed 4 bases and J shed 5 bases, with 9 bases lying between them. The V gene's germline CDR1 is SQVTM and CDR2 ANQGSEA.

The rearrangement uses TRBV7-3 and TRBJ2-7, with TRBD2 as a possible D gene (8 bases). CDR1 and CDR2 from the germline V gene are SGHTA and FQGTGA. The V end was cut by 5 bases, the J end by 10 bases, with 24 bases between. This CDR3 comprises 15 residues. The CDR3 is CASSRREGTVTVQYF. The CDR3 bases are TGTGCCAGCAGCCGACGGGAGGGGACAGTGACAGTCCAGTACTTC.

The chain links TRBV28 to TRBJ1-2; perhaps TRBD1 as D (5 bases). Germline CDR1 MDHEN, CDR2 SYDVKM. V was pared by 6 bases and J by 0 bases, with 14 bases between. The CDR3 has 15 residues. CDR3 sequence reads: CASRPRGRSNYGYTF. Here the CDR3 DNA reads TGTGCCAGCAGGCCACGGGGACGGTCTAACTATGGCTACACCTTC.

This clone was found once. The chain recombines TRBV19 with TRBJ1-6; a possible D gene is TRBD1 (5 bases). Trimming stripped 7 bases from V and 7 bases from J, with 8 bases between. The CDR3 totals 12 residues. CDR1 is LNHDA, CDR2 SQIVND, per germline (reference sequence). CDR3 region: CASTRENSPLHF. The CDR3 coding sequence is TGTGCCAGTACCAGGGAGAATTCACCCCTCCACTTT.

The J gene is TRBJ2-7, the V gene TRBV2, with 12 bases aligning to TRBD2. The CDR3 spans 18 residues. Germline V gene lookup returns CDR1 SNHLY and CDR2 FYNNEI. The junction had 8 bases not matched to a gene; V was cut back by 0 bases and J by 2 bases. CDR3 coding DNA: TGTGCCAGCAGTGAAGCGAGGAGACTAGCGGGAGAGACCTACGAGCAGTACTTC. Encoded protein: CASSEARRLAGETYEQYF.

This clone has a handful of counts. The genes are TRBV27 and TRBJ1-2; a weak D match, TRBD1 (5 bases). V shed 6 bases and J shed 8 bases, with 19 bases lying between them. Germline values: CDR1 MNHEY, CDR2 SMNVEV (reference sequence). CDR3 length: 14 amino acids. In DNA form, the CDR3 reads TGTGCCAGCAGCTTCCTGGGGGGGGAAGGAGGCTACACCTTC. Translation: CASSFLGGEGGYTF.

This chain uses TRBV6-5 with TRBJ1-1; 12 bases line up with TRBD1. Germline values: CDR1 MNHEY, CDR2 SVGAGI. Germline trimming cut 0 bases from V and 10 bases from J; bases unmatched to any gene: 6. This CDR3 comprises 15 residues. The CDR3 DNA is TGTGCCAGCAGTTACTCGATGGGACAGGGGGCATCAGCTTTCTTT. Translation: CASSYSMGQGASAFF.

The chain uses TRBV2 and TRBJ2-7; D perhaps matches TRBD1 (6 bases). Germline V gene lookup returns CDR1 SNHLY and CDR2 FYNNEI. There are 13 residues in the CDR3. Trimming removed 10 bases at V and 0 bases at J, with 13 bases between. CDR3 protein: CANAGTSSYEQYF. The CDR3, as DNA: TGTGCCAACGCCGGGACATCCTCCTACGAGCAGTACTTC.

Regarding this clone: Other DNA variants within this sample encode the same CDR3. The chain is built from TRBV6-1 and TRBJ2-7; the D is unclear. Trimming pared 1 base from V and 1 base from J, leaving 8 bases between. Germline loops: CDR1 MNHNS, CDR2 SASEGT. This CDR3 spans 14 amino acids. CDR3: CASSEGGGSYEQYF. CDR3 nucleotide sequence: TGTGCCAGCAGTGAAGGTGGCGGTTCCTACGAGCAGTACTTC.

This clone was observed once. The rearrangement links TRBV11-3 to TRBJ2-7, with 11 bases fitting TRBD2. The germline CDR1 and CDR2 sequences are SGHNT and YENEEA. This CDR3 region has 14 residues. After removal of 5 bases from V and 2 bases from J, the junction contained 2 bases not matched to a gene. The CDR3 loop is CASSQTSGAYEQYF. The CDR3 DNA reads TGTGCCAGCAGCCAGACTAGCGGGGCCTACGAGCAGTACTTC.

The CDR3 DNA follows: TGTGCCAGCAGCCGAGGGACTAGCGGGAGCCCTTCCTCCTACGAGCAGTACTTC. Its protein is CASSRGTSGSPSSYEQYF. The chain combines TRBV7-9 with TRBJ2-7, with 14 bases that match TRBD2. This CDR3 comprises 18 residues. V lost 5 bases and J lost 0; bases outside the gene matches: 9. The germline gives CDR1 SEHNR, CDR2 FQNEAQ (reference sequence).

The rearrangement uses TRBV28 and TRBJ2-7; no firm D call. The CDR3 loop spans 16 amino acids. The V and J ends lost 1 base and 2 bases respectively, with 15 bases between them. The V gene's germline CDR1 is MDHEN and CDR2 SYDVKM. CDR3 sequence: CASSLLWGQYPYEQYF. CDR3 DNA: TGTGCCAGCAGTTTATTGTGGGGTCAATACCCCTACGAGCAGTACTTC.

The chain has TRBV7-5 and TRBJ1-5; whether TRBD1, the table's D call, matches the DNA was not checked. TRBV7-5 is described as a pseudogene. This CDR3 region has 18 residues. The CDR3 reads CVRSPKSTDRSYNQPQHF. The DNA for the CDR3 is TGTGTCAGAAGCCCAAAATCCACTGACAGAAGCTACAATCAGCCCCAGCATTTT.

This chain joins TRBV18 and TRBJ2-1; D remains ambiguous. The CDR3 runs to 16 residues. Germline V gives CDR1 KGHSH, CDR2 LQKENI. V lost 4 bases and J 0 bases, leaving 13 bases between the germline ends. CDR3 protein: CASSLRLVSSYNEQFF. CDR3 bases: TGTGCCAGCTCACTACGTCTAGTGAGCTCCTACAATGAGCAGTTCTTC.